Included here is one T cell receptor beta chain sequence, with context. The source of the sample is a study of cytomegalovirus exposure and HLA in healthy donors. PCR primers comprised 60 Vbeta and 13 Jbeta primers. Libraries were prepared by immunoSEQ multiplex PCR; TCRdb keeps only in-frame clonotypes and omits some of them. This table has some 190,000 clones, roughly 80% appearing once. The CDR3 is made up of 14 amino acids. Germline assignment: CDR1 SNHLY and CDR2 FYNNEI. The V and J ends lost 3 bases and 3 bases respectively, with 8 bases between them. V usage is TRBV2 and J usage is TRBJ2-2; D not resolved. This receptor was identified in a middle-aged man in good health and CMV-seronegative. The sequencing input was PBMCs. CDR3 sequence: CASSDRSHTGELFF. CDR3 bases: TGTGCCAGCAGTGATAGGAGCCACACCGGGGAGCTGTTTTTT.